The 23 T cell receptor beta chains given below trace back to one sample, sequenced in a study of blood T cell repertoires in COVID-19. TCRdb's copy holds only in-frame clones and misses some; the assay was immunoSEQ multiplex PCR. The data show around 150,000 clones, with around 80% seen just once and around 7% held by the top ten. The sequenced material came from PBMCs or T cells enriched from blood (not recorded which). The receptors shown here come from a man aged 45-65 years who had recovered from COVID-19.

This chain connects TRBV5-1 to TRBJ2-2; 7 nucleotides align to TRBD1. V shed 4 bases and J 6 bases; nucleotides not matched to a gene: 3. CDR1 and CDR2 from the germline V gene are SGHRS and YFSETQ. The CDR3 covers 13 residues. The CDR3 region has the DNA TGCGCCAGCAGCACAGGGGATCCCGGGGAGCTGTTTTTT. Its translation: CASSTGDPGELFF.

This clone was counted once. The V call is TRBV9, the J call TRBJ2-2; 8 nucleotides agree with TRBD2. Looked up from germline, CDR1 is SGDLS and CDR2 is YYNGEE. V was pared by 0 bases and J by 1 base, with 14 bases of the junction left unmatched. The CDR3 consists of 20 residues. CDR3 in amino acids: CASSVVSVEAGGGNTGELFF. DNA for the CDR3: TGTGCCAGCAGCGTAGTGTCGGTCGAGGCGGGGGGCGGGAACACCGGGGAGCTGTTTTTT.

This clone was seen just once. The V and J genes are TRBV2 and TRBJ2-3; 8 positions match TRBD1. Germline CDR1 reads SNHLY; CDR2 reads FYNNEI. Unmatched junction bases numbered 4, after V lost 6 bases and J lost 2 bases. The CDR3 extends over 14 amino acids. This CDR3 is CASSRDRYTDTQYF. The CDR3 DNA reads TGTGCCAGCAGCCGGGACAGGTACACAGATACGCAGTATTTT.

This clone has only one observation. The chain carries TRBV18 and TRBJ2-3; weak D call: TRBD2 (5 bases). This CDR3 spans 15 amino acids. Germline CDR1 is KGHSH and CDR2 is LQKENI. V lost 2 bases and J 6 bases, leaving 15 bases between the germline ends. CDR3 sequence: CASSPNRPAGDTQYF. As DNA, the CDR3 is TGTGCCAGCTCACCAAATAGGCCGGCGGGTGATACGCAGTATTTT. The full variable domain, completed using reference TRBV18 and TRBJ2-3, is NAGVMQNPRHLVRRRGQEARLRCSPMKGHSHVYWYRQLPEEGLKFMVYLQKENIIDESGMPKERFSAEFPKEGPSILRIQQVVRGDSAAYFCASSPNRPAGDTQYFGPGTRLTVL.

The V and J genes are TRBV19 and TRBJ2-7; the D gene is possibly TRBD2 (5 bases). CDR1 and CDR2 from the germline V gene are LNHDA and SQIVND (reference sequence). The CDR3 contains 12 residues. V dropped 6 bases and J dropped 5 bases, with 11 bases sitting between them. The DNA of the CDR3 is TGTGCCAGTAGCGGGAATGCGAACGAGCAGTACTTC. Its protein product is CASSGNANEQYF.

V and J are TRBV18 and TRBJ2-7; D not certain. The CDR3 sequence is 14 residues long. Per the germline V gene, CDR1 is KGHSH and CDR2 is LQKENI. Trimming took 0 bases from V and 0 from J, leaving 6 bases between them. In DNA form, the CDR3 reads TGTGCCAGCTCACCACCGCGGAGCTCCTACGAGCAGTACTTC. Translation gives CASSPPRSSYEQYF. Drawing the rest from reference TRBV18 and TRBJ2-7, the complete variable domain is NAGVMQNPRHLVRRRGQEARLRCSPMKGHSHVYWYRQLPEEGLKFMVYLQKENIIDESGMPKERFSAEFPKEGPSILRIQQVVRGDSAAYFCASSPPRSSYEQYFGPGTRLTVT.

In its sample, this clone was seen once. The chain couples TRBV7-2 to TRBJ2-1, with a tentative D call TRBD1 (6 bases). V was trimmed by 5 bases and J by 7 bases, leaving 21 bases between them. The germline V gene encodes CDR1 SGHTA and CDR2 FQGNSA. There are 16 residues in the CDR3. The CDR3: CASSPRLQGQGNEQFF. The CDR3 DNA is TGTGCCAGCAGCCCCCGTCTACAGGGTCAAGGGAATGAGCAGTTCTTC. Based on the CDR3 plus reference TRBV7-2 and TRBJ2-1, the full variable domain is GAGVSQSPSNKVTEKGKDVELRCDPISGHTALYWYRQSLGQGLEFLIYFQGNSAPDKSGLPSDRFSAERTGGSVSTLTIQRTQQEDSAVYLCASSPRLQGQGNEQFFGPGTRLTVL.

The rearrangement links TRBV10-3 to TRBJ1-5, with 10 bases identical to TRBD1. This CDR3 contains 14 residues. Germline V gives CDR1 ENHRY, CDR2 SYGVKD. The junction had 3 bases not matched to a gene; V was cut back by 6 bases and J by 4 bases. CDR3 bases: TGTGCCATCAGCGAGGGACAGGGGAATCAGCCCCAGCATTTT. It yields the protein CAISEGQGNQPQHF.

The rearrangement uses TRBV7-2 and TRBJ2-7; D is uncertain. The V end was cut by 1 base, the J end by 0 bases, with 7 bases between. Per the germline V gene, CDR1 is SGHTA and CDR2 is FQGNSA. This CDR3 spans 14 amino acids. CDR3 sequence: CASSLEYGSYEQYF. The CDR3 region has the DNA TGTGCCAGCAGCTTAGAGTACGGCTCCTACGAGCAGTACTTC.

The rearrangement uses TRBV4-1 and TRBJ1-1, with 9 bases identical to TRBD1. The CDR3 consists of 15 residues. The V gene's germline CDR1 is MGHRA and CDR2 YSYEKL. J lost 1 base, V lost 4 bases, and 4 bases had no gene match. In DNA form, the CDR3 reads TGCGCCAGCAGCCGTTTGGGACAGGGGAACACTGAAGCTTTCTTT. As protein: CASSRLGQGNTEAFF.

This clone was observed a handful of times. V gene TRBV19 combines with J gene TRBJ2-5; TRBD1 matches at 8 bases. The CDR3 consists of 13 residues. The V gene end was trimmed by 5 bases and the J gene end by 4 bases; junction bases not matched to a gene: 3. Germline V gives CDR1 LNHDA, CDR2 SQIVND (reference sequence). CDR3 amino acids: CASSQGQAETQYF. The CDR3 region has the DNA TGTGCCAGTAGTCAGGGACAGGCAGAGACCCAGTACTTC.

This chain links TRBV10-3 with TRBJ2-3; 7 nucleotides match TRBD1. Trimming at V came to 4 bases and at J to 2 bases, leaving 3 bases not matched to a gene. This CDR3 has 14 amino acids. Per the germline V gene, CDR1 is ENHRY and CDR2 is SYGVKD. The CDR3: CAISGGQNTDTQYF. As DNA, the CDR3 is TGTGCCATCAGTGGGGGACAGAACACAGATACGCAGTATTTT.

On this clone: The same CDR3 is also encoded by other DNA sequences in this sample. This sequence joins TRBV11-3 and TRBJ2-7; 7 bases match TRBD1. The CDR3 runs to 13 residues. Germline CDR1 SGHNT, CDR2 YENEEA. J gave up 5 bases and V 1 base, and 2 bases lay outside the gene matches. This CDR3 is CASSLGQGDEQYF. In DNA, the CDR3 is TGTGCCAGCAGCTTAGGACAGGGCGACGAGCAGTACTTC. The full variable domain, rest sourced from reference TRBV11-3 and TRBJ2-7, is EAGVVQSPRYKIIEKKQPVAFWCNPISGHNTLYWYLQNLGQGPELLIRYENEEAVDDSQLPKDRFSAERLKGVDSTLKIQPAELGDSAVYLCASSLGQGDEQYFGPGTRLTVT.

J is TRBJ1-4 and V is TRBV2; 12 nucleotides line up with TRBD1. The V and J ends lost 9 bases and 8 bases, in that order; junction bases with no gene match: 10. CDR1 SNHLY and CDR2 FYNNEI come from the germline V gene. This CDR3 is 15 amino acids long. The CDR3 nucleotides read TGTGCCAGTAATCCGGGACAGGGGGCTTCAGAAAAACTGTTTTTT. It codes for CASNPGQGASEKLFF.

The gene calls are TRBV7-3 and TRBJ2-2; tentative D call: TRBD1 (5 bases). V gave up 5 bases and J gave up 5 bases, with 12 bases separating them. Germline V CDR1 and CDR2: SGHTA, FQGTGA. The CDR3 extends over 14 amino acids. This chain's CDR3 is CASSPSGKTGELFF. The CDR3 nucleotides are TGTGCCAGCAGCCCCTCAGGGAAAACCGGGGAGCTGTTTTTT. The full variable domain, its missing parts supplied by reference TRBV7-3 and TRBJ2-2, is GAGVSQTPSNKVTEKGKYVELRCDPISGHTALYWYRQSLGQGPEFLIYFQGTGAADDSGLPNDRFFAVRPEGSVSTLKIQRTERGDSAVYLCASSPSGKTGELFFGEGSRLTVL.

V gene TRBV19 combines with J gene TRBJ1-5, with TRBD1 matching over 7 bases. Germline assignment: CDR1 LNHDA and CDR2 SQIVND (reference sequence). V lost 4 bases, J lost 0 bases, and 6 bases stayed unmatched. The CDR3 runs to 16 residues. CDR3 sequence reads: CASSTSNRGSNQPQHF. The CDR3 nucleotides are TGTGCCAGTAGTACATCCAACAGGGGTAGCAATCAGCCCCAGCATTTT. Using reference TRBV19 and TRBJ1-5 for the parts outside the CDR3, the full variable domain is DGGITQSPKYLFRKEGQNVTLSCEQNLNHDAMYWYRQDPGQGLRLIYYSQIVNDFQKGDIAEGYSVSREKKESFPLTVTSAQKNPTAFYLCASSTSNRGSNQPQHFGDGTRLSIL.

The CDR3 sequence: CASSLHTETQYF. The CDR3, as DNA: TGTGCCAGCAGCTTACACACAGAGACCCAGTACTTC. The chain carries TRBV7-2 and TRBJ2-5; the D is unclear. The V gene lost 2 bases and the J gene lost 4 bases, with 5 bases spanning the gap. The CDR3 runs to 12 residues. Germline V gives CDR1 SGHTA, CDR2 FQGNSA.

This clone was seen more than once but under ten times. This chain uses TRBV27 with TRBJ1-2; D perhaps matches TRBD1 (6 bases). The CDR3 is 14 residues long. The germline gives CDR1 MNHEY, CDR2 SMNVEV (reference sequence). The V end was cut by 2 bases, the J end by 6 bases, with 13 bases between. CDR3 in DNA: TGTGCCAGCAGTTTAAACAGGGAAACAGATGGCTACACCTTC. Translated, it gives CASSLNRETDGYTF.

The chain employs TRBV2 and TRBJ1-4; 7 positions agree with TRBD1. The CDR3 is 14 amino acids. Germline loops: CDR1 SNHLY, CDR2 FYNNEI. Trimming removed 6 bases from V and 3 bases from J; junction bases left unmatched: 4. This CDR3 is CASSSDRANEKLFF. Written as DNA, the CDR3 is TGTGCCAGCAGCTCAGACAGGGCTAATGAAAAACTGTTTTTT. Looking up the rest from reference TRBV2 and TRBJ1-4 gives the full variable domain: EPEVTQTPSHQVTQMGQEVILRCVPISNHLYFYWYRQILGQKVEFLVSFYNNEISEKSEIFDDQFSVERPDGSNFTLKIRSTKLEDSAMYFCASSSDRANEKLFFGSGTQLSVL.

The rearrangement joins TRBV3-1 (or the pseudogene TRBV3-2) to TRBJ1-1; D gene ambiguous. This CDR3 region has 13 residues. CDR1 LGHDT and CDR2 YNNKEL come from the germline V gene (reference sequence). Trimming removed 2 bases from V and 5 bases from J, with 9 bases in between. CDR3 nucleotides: TGTGCCAGCAGCCAATCAGGAGGGACTGAAGCTTTCTTT. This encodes CASSQSGGTEAFF.

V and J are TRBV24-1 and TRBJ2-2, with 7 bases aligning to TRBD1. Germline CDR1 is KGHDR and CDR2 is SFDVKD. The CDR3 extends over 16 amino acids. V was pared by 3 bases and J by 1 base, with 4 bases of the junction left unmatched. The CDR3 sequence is CATSDTRTGNTGELFF. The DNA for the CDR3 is TGTGCCACCAGTGATACCCGGACAGGGAACACCGGGGAGCTGTTTTTT.

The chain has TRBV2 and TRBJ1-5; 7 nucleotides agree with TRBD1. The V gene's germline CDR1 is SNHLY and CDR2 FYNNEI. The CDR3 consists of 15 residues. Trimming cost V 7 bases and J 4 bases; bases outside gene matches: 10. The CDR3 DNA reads TGTGCCAGCACCGCGTTAGGGGGCGGGAATCAGCCCCAGCATTTT. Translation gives CASTALGGGNQPQHF.

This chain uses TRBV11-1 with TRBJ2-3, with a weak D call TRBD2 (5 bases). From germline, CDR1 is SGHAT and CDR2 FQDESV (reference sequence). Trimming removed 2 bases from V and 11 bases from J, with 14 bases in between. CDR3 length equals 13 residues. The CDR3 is CASSLSGIGGQYF. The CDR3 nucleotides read TGTGCCAGCAGCTTATCAGGTATTGGAGGGCAGTATTTT. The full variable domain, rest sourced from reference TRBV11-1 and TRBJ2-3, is EAEVAQSPRYKITEKSQAVAFWCDPISGHATLYWYRQILGQGPELLVQFQDESVVDDSQLPKDRFSAERLKGVDSTLKIQPAELGDSAMYLCASSLSGIGGQYFGPGTRLTVL.